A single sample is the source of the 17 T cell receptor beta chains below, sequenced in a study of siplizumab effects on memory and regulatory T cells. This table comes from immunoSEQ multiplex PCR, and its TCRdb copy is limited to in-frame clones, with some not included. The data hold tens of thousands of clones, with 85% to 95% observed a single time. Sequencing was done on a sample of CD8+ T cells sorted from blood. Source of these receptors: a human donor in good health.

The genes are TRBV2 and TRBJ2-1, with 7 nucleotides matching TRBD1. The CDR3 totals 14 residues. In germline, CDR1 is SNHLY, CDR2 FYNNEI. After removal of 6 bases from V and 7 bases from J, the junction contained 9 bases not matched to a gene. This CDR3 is CASRRGTALNEQFF. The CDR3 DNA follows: TGTGCCAGCAGGAGGGGGACAGCCTTAAATGAGCAGTTCTTC.

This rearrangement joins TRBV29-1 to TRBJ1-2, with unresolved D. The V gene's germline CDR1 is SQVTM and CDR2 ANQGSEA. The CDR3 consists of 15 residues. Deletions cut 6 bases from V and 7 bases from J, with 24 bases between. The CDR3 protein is CSVPEERTVFSGYTF. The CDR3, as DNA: TGCAGCGTCCCGGAAGAGCGGACGGTCTTCAGTGGCTACACCTTC. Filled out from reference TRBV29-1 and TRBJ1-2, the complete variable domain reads SAVISQKPSRDICQRGTSLTIQCQVDSQVTMMFWYRQQPGQSLTLIATANQGSEATYESGFVIDKFPISRPNLTFSTLTVSNMSPEDSSIYLCSVPEERTVFSGYTFGSGTRLTVV.

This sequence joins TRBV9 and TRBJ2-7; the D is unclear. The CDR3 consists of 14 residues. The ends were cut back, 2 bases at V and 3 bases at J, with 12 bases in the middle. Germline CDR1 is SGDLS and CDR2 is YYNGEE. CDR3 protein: CASSVYDENYEQYF. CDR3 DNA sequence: TGTGCCAGCAGCGTTTATGACGAGAACTACGAGCAGTACTTC.

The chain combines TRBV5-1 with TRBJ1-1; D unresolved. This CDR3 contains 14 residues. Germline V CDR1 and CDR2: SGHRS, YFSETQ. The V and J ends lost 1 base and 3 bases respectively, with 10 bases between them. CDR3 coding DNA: TGCGCCAGCAGCTTGCACCCGACGGACACTGAAGCTTTCTTT. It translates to CASSLHPTDTEAFF.

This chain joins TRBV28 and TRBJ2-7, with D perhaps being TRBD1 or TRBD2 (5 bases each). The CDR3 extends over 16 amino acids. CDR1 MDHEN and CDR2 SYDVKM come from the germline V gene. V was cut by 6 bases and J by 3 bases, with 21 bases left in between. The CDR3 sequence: CASRDFGQGAVYEQYF. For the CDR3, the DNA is TGTGCCAGCAGAGACTTTGGGCAGGGAGCTGTCTACGAGCAGTACTTC.

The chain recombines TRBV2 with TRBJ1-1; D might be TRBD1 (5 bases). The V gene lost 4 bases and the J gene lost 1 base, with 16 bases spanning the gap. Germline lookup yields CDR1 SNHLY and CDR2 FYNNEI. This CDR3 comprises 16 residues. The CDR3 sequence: CASSGGAGRGNTEAFF. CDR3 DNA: TGTGCCAGCAGTGGAGGGGCCGGGCGGGGGAACACTGAAGCTTTCTTT.

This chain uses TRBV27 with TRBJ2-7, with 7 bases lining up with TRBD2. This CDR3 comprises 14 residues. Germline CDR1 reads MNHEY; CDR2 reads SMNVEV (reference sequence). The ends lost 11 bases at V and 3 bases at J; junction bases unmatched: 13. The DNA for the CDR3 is TGTGCCTCCGCCCGGGCTAGCGGTTACTACGAGCAGTACTTC. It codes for CASARASGYYEQYF.

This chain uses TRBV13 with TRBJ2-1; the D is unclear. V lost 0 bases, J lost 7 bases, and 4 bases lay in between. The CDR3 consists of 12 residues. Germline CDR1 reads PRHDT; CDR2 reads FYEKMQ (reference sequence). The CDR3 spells CASSLGQNEQFF. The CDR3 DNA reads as TGTGCCAGCAGCTTAGGACAAAATGAGCAGTTCTTC.

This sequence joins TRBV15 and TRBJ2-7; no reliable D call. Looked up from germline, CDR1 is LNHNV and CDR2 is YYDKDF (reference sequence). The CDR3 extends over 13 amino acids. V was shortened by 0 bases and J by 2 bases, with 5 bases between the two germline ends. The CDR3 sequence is CATSRDRTYEQYF. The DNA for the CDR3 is TGTGCCACCAGCAGAGATCGGACCTACGAGCAGTACTTC.

The CDR3 sequence: CASTPDGGLDTEAFF. DNA of the CDR3: TGCGCCAGCACCCCCGATGGGGGGCTTGACACTGAAGCTTTCTTT. The chain carries TRBV4-3 and TRBJ1-1; weak D call: TRBD1 (6 bases). V was shortened by 7 bases and J by 3 bases, with 18 bases between the two germline ends. The germline CDR1 and CDR2 sequences are LGHNA and YSLEER. The CDR3 spans 15 residues.

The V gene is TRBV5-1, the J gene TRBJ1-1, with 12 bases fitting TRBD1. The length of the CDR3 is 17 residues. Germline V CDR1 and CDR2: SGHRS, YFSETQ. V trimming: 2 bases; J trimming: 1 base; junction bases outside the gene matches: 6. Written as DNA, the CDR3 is TGCGCCAGCAGCTTAAGGGACAGGGGGCTGGGGAACACTGAAGCTTTCTTT. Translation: CASSLRDRGLGNTEAFF.

CDR3 bases: TGTGCCATCCCCGGCCTAGGCACCGGGGAGCTGTTTTTT. Translated, it gives CAIPGLGTGELFF. The chain uses TRBV10-3 and TRBJ2-2; D is unresolved. V gave up 8 bases and J gave up 4 bases, with 11 bases separating them. The CDR3 has 13 residues. Germline V CDR1 and CDR2: ENHRY, SYGVKD.

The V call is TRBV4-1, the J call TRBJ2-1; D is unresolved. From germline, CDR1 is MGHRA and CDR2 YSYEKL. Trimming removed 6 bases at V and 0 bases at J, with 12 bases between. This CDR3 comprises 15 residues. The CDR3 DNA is TGCGCCAGCAGGATGGGCTCCCCCTCCTACAATGAGCAGTTCTTC. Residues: CASRMGSPSYNEQFF.

Written as DNA, the CDR3 is TGTGCCAGCAGCGGAGAGAGGGGCGGTGAGCAGTTCTTC. This gives the protein CASSGERGGEQFF. The chain combines TRBV14 with TRBJ2-1; TRBD1 or TRBD2 may be the D gene (5 bases each). The CDR3 contains 13 residues. Trimming removed 5 bases at V and 9 bases at J, with 14 bases between. The V gene's germline CDR1 is SGHDN and CDR2 FVKESK.

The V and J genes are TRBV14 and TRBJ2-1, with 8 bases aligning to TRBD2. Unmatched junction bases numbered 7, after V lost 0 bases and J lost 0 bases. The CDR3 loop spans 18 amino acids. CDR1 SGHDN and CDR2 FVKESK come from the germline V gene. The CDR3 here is CASSQDAGGQSSYNEQFF. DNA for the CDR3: TGTGCCAGCAGCCAAGATGCGGGAGGCCAAAGCTCCTACAATGAGCAGTTCTTC.

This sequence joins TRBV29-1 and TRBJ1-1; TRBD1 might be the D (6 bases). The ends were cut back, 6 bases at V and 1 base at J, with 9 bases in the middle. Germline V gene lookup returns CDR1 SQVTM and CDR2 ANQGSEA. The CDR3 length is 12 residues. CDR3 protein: CSVPGQNTEAFF. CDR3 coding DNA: TGCAGCGTCCCGGGACAGAACACTGAAGCTTTCTTT.

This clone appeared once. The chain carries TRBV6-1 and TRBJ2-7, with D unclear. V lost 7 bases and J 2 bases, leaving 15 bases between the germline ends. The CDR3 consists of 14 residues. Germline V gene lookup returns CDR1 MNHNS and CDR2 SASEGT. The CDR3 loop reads CASTGPSAAYEQYF. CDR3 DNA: TGTGCCAGCACCGGACCCTCAGCTGCCTACGAGCAGTACTTC.